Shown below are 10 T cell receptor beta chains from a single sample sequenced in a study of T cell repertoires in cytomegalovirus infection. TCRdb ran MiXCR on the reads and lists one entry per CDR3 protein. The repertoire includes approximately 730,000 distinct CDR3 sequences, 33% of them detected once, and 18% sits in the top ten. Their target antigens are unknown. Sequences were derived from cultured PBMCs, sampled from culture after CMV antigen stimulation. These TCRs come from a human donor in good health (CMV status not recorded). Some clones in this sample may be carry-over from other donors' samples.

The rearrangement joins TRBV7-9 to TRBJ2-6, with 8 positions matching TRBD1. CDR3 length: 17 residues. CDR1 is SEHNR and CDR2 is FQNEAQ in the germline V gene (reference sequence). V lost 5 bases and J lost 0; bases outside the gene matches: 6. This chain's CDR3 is CASSRPGQGSGANVLTF. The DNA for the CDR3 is TGTGCCAGCAGCCGACCCGGACAGGGCTCTGGGGCCAACGTCCTGACTTTC.

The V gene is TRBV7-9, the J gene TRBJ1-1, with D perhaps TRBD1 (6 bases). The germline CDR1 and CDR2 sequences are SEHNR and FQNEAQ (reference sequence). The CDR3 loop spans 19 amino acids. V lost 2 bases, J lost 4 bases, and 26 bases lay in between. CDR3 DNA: TGTGCCAGCAGCTTACGCAAGCGAACAGGAAAAAGAGGGGGCACTGAAGCTTTCTTT. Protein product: CASSLRKRTGKRGGTEAFF. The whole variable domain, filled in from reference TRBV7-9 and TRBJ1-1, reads DTGVSQNPRHKITKRGQNVTFRCDPISEHNRLYWYRQTLGQGPEFLTYFQNEAQLEKSRLLSDRFSAERPKGSFSTLEIQRTEQGDSAMYLCASSLRKRTGKRGGTEAFFGQGTRLTVV.

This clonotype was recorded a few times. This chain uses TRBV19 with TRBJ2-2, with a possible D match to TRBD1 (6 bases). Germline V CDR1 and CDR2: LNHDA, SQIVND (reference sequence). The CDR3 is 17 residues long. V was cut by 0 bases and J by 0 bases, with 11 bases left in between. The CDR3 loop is CASSIDPQGTNTGELFF. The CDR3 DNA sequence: TGTGCCAGTAGTATAGACCCACAGGGAACGAACACCGGGGAGCTGTTTTTT.

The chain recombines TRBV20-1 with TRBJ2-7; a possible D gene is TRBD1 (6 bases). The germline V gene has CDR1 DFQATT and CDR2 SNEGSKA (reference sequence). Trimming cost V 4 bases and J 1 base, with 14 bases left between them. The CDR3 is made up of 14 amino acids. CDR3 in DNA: TGCAGTGCTAAAGGGGGTAGGAAGTCCTACGAGCAGTACTTC. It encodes CSAKGGRKSYEQYF.

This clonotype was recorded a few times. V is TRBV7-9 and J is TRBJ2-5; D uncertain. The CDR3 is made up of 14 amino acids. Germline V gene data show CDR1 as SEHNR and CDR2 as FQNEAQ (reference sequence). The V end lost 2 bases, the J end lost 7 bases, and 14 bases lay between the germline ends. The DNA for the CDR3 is TGTGCCAGCAGCTTATTGGGTACGGGCGGGACCCAGTACTTC. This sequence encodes CASSLLGTGGTQYF.

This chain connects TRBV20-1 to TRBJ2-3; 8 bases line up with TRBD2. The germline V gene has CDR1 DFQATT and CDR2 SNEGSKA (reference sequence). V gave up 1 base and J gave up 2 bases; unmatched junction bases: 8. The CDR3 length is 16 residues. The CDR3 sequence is CSARGRGGRDTDTQYF. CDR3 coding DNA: TGCAGTGCTAGAGGTCGGGGGGGCCGGGACACAGATACGCAGTATTTT.

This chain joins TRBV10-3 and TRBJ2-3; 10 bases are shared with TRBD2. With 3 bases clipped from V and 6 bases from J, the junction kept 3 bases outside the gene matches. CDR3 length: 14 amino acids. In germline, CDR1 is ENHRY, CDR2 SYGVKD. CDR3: CAISEGSGRDTQYF. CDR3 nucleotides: TGTGCCATCAGTGAAGGTAGCGGGAGGGATACGCAGTATTTT.

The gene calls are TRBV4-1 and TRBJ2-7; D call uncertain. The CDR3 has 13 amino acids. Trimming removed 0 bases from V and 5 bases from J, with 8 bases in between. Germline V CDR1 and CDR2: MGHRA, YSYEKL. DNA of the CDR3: TGCGCCAGCAGCCAAGATCGTAACAACGAGCAGTACTTC. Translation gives CASSQDRNNEQYF.

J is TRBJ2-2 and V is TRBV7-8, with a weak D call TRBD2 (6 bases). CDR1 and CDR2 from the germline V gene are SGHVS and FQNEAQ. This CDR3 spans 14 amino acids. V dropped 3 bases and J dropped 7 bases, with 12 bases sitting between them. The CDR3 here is CASSLGGESGELFF. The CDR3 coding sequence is TGTGCCAGCAGCTTGGGAGGAGAGAGCGGGGAGCTGTTTTTT.

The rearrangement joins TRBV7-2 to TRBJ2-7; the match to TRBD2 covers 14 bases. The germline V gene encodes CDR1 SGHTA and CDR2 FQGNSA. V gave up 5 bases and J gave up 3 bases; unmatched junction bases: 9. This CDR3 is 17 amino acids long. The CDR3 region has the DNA TGTGCCAGCAGCAACCCAGGGACTAGCGGGAGTCGCTACGAGCAGTACTTC. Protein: CASSNPGTSGSRYEQYF.